The present T cell receptor beta chain was sequenced within a study of neurological immune-mediated disorders. Unsorted libraries were derived from 2 million PBMCs stored at -80 C. This CDR3 is 14 amino acids long. Germline CDR1 SGHRS, CDR2 YFSETQ. Trimming pared 6 bases from V and 2 bases from J, leaving 15 bases between. TCRdb re-analysed the 5' RACE reads in MiXCR, keeping a single row per CDR3 protein. The sample consists of about 27,000 distinct CDR3 sequences, over 20% of them appearing once. Sequenced: PBMCs. The chain is built from TRBV5-1 and TRBJ2-7, with a weak D call TRBD1 (5 bases). The clonotype comes from a woman in her fifties or sixties in good health. The CDR3 sequence: CASTVGTGAYEQYF. CDR3 coding DNA: TGCGCCAGCACGGTTGGTACAGGAGCCTACGAGCAGTACTTC.